This entry is about one T cell receptor (beta chain). Its antigen is undetermined. This sample stems from a study of blood T cells in healthy people across ages. Findings of the study overall: PBMCs were not sorted, which prevented a conclusive comparison of naive versus antigen-experienced cells.

The authors ran a second PCR of about 7 to 12 cycles using a sample-barcoded 5' primer and a J-beta primer mix. Researchers report that a template-switch adaptor with 12 random nucleotides tagged each cDNA molecule. TCRdb analysed the 5' RACE reads with MiXCR anew, one entry per CDR3 protein. The sample yields about 1,400,000 distinct CDR3 sequences, roughly 60% seen once. The clonotype originates from a man younger than 30 in good health. Sequenced material: blood.

DNA of the CDR3: TGTGCCAGCAGCCCGCGGACAGGGGACTCTGAAGCTTTCTTT. Its protein is CASSPRTGDSEAFF. V and J are TRBV5-4 and TRBJ1-1, with TRBD1 identical over 9 bases. This CDR3 region has 14 residues. Germline CDR1 and CDR2: SGHNT and YYREEE (reference sequence). V was pared by 4 bases and J by 6 bases, with 7 bases of the junction left unmatched.